This TCR beta chain was sequenced in a study of CD8+CD57+ T cells in acquired aplastic anemia (dated by TCRdb to about 2018). Regarding the complete study: A mean of around 3.2 ug of DNA, ranging from roughly 0.17 to 30 ug, was extracted from sorted CD4+ and CD8+ cells. For healthy donor samples, the average read count was around 10 million for CD4+ cells and roughly 11 million for CD8+ cells. Findings and caveats that apply to the study as a whole: Fewer than 35 CD8+ CDR3 sequences were found to be shared between patients and controls, but these sequences appeared to be highly expressed in patients and within the immunodominant clones of the patients. No significant difference in CD8+ Simpson's diversity was found between patients and healthy controls (P=0.060).

Genomic DNA served as template for TCR beta VDJ combination and CDR3 sequence profiling. TCR repertoire sequencing was run on an Illumina HiSeq 2000. For the original study's pipeline: Repertoire assessment relied on Simpson's diversity index, CDR3 size and DJ length profiles, and TRBV/TRBJ rearrangement plots. The most abundant DNA sequence in the deep sequencing data was taken as the immunodominant clone. CDR3 amino acid sequences were checked for sharing between subjects and were compared against published repertoires and the VDJdb database. The public reads were run again by TCRdb, first through fastp at Q25 and then through MiXCR, and only productive beta chains were kept. Rows are unified per CDR3 protein, each entry keeping the most common DNA and genes. For this entry, the V and J calls and clone size follow TCRdb and not the study's own pipeline. Within this sample are some 190,000 distinct CDR3 sequences, with approximately 46% of them counted one time only. Approximately 2.9% of the sample rests with the top ten.

In this study, sorted CD4+ and CD8+ T cells from the blood of healthy subjects and of severe aplastic anemia patients had their TCR repertoires deep-sequenced. Ficoll-Paque density gradient centrifugation was used to isolate peripheral blood mononuclear cells. Before DNA extraction, CD4+ and CD8+ T cells were sorted by FACS or by magnetic beads. Concerning this clonotype: Its antigen specificity is not known. No much larger clonotype is one base removed from it; base qualities were not supplied.

As encoded in the germline V gene (reference sequence), CDR1 is DFQATT while CDR2 is SNEGSKA. Trimming takes 4 bases from V and 0 bases from J, and the germline ends sit 12 bases apart. Including the terminal cysteine and phenylalanine, the CDR3 comprises 14 residues. CDR3 DNA only is kept here, 42 bases in frame from base 1. This chain is built from TRBV20-1 and TRBJ1-1, with no confidently assigned D gene. This receptor was identified in a human donor in good health. Sequenced: sorted CD4+, CD8+, or CD8+CD57+ T cells (not recorded which) from PBMCs. Here is the DNA: TGCAGTGCTAATCGACGGATCATGAACACTGAAGCTTTCTTT. Its translation reads: CSANRRIMNTEAFF.